This TCR beta chain was profiled in a study of cytomegalovirus exposure and HLA in healthy donors. Overall study findings and caveats: Common viral pathogens seemed to be connected with several of the most significant clusters, according to a later analysis. Using a false discovery rate of 0.05, a later analysis showed that fewer than 20,000 TCR beta sequences were associated with HLA alleles. With DRB1 most and HLA-C fewest, TCR association rates differed between HLA loci in a later analysis.

The PCR was carried out with 60 Vbeta primers and 13 Jbeta primers. Profiling relied on immunoSEQ multiplex PCR, and the TCRdb table lists in-frame clones only, not all of them. The sample lists fewer than 200,000 clones, more than 85% seen once, with roughly 0.2% in the top ten. Regarding this clone: The target antigen is unknown.

Donors consisted of healthy bone marrow donors. The sequencing input was PBMCs. This TCR was sampled from a girl less than two years old in good health and CMV-seronegative.

The DNA for the CDR3 is TGTGCCAGCAGCGCGAGGGACAGGGGCACAGATACGCAGTATTTT. Its protein is CASSARDRGTDTQYF. The chain has TRBV9 and TRBJ2-3; 9 nucleotides match TRBD1. The CDR3 is 15 amino acids. With 3 bases clipped from V and 1 base from J, the junction kept 3 bases outside the gene matches. The germline gives CDR1 SGDLS, CDR2 YYNGEE. Full variable domain (outside the CDR3, taken from reference TRBV9 and TRBJ2-3): DSGVTQTPKHLITATGQRVTLRCSPRSGDLSVYWYQQSLDQGLQFLIQYYNGEERAKGNILERFSAQQFPDLHSELNLSSLELGDSALYFCASSARDRGTDTQYFGPGTRLTVL.